Each of the 10 T cell receptor beta chains below was sequenced from the same sample in a study of control samples from healthy donors and cancer patients. Assay: immunoSEQ multiplex PCR; the TCRdb copy retains only in-frame clones and omits some. The repertoire holds 230,000 or so clones, with 85% to 95% as singletons. Sequencing was performed on blood. These receptors were obtained from a man aged 50 or older in good health.

This clone was seen a single time. V gene TRBV19 combines with J gene TRBJ2-6; D is unclear. The V end lost 5 bases, the J end lost 1 base, and 9 bases lay between the germline ends. This CDR3 spans 15 amino acids. Germline V gene data show CDR1 as LNHDA and CDR2 as SQIVND (reference sequence). The CDR3 DNA follows: TGTGCCAGTAGTGCCCCGCCGTCTGGGGCCAACGTCCTGACTTTC. It specifies CASSAPPSGANVLTF. Together with reference TRBV19 and TRBJ2-6, the CDR3 gives the full variable domain: DGGITQSPKYLFRKEGQNVTLSCEQNLNHDAMYWYRQDPGQGLRLIYYSQIVNDFQKGDIAEGYSVSREKKESFPLTVTSAQKNPTAFYLCASSAPPSGANVLTFGAGSRLTVL.

The V and J genes are TRBV20-1 and TRBJ1-2; D remains unclear. The germline gives CDR1 DFQATT, CDR2 SNEGSKA (reference sequence). Between the trimmed V and J ends, which lost 3 bases and 3 bases, there was a span of 2 bases. The CDR3 extends over 10 amino acids. CDR3 bases: TGCAGTGCTAGGTACTATGGCTACACCTTC. This encodes CSARYYGYTF.

The gene calls are TRBV9 and TRBJ1-3; the D is unclear. Trimming cost V 3 bases and J 2 bases, with 15 bases left between them. CDR3 length: 16 residues. Germline CDR1 is SGDLS and CDR2 is YYNGEE. The CDR3, as DNA: TGTGCCAGCAGCGCTCGGAGGAGGGATGCTGGAAACACCATATATTTT. Protein: CASSARRRDAGNTIYF.

The rearrangement uses TRBV29-1 and TRBJ1-2; TRBD1 might be the D (5 bases). Germline V gene sequence: CDR1 SQVTM, CDR2 ANQGSEA. The V gene lost 4 bases and the J gene lost 6 bases, with 9 bases spanning the gap. This CDR3 has 11 amino acids. The CDR3 DNA reads TGCAGCGTTGGCGGGGCGAATGGCTACACCTTC. It yields the protein CSVGGANGYTF.

V gene TRBV5-5 combines with J gene TRBJ1-6; 10 bases align to TRBD1. Germline CDR1 and CDR2: SGHKS and YYEKEE (reference sequence). The CDR3 extends over 17 amino acids. Trimming removed 3 bases from V and 9 bases from J; junction bases left unmatched: 12. For the CDR3, the DNA is TGTGCCAGCAGCTGGGACAGGGGCCAAATTGGAGCTTCACCCCTCCACTTT. This gives the protein CASSWDRGQIGASPLHF.

This rearrangement joins TRBV2 to TRBJ1-2; TRBD1 matches 10 bases. V gave up 7 bases and J gave up 1 base; unmatched junction bases: 12. CDR1 SNHLY and CDR2 FYNNEI come from the germline V gene. The CDR3 covers 17 residues. CDR3 sequence (DNA): TGTGCCAGCACCGCGACAGGGGGCATGGGTTTTAACTATGGCTACACCTTC. Its protein product is CASTATGGMGFNYGYTF.

The genes are TRBV5-6 and TRBJ1-2; D call uncertain. There are 15 residues in the CDR3. The V end lost 2 bases, the J end lost 0 bases, and 11 bases lay between the germline ends. Germline values: CDR1 SGHDT, CDR2 YYEEEE. CDR3 coding DNA: TGTGCCAGCAGCTTAGGCCTTGAGGCTAACTATGGCTACACCTTC. As protein: CASSLGLEANYGYTF.

The DNA of the CDR3 is TGTGCCAGCAGCCAATCCCGGGATTCCTCCTACGAGCAGTACGTC. Its translation is CASSQSRDSSYEQYV. The chain carries TRBV6-5 and TRBJ2-7, with D possibly TRBD2 on 5 matching bases. Trimming took 6 bases from V and 0 from J, leaving 15 bases between them. This CDR3 is built from 15 residues. CDR1 is MNHEY, CDR2 SVGAGI, per germline.

The chain carries TRBV5-8 and TRBJ2-3; D not resolved. V dropped 4 bases and J dropped 5 bases, with 14 bases sitting between them. Germline values: CDR1 SGHTS, CDR2 YDEGEE. The CDR3 extends over 14 amino acids. The CDR3 protein is CASSRGHLVDTQYF. The CDR3 nucleotides read TGTGCCAGCAGCCGAGGCCATTTGGTAGATACGCAGTATTTT.

The CDR3 sequence is CASRPPRGRRNTIYF. CDR3 coding DNA: TGTGCCAGCAGACCCCCCCGGGGCAGGCGAAACACCATATATTTT. This chain links TRBV6-5 with TRBJ1-3, with D possibly being TRBD1 (5 bases). The V end was cut by 6 bases, the J end by 5 bases, with 17 bases between. The CDR3 runs 15 residues. Germline lookup yields CDR1 MNHEY and CDR2 SVGAGI.